The 8 T cell receptor beta chains below were found in one sample sequenced in a study of blood T cell repertoires in COVID-19. Clones were read by immunoSEQ multiplex PCR, and TCRdb kept only the in-frame ones, dropping some. The top ten clones hold 1.7% of a sample with fewer than 400,000 clones, roughly 91% of them seen once. The specimen sequenced was PBMCs or T cells enriched from blood (not recorded which). These receptors all come from a woman in her twenties or thirties who had recovered from COVID-19.

V usage is TRBV19 and J usage is TRBJ2-7; 7 positions match TRBD1. V lost 5 bases and J lost 1; bases outside the gene matches: 2. Germline V gene data show CDR1 as LNHDA and CDR2 as SQIVND (reference sequence). The CDR3 totals 13 residues. CDR3 in DNA: TGTGCCAGTAGTGCAGGGGGTTCCTACGAGCAGTACTTC. This gives the protein CASSAGGSYEQYF.

The rearrangement links TRBV30 to TRBJ2-3; D not resolved. Germline-derived CDR1 and CDR2 are GTSNPN and SVGIG (reference sequence). This CDR3 is 15 amino acids long. V dropped 2 bases and J dropped 4 bases, with 16 bases sitting between them. In DNA form, the CDR3 reads TGTGCCTGGAGTTCTGCGGCGGATACCCCAGATACGCAGTATTTT. This codes for CAWSSAADTPDTQYF.

The chain joins TRBV2 to TRBJ2-6, with D perhaps TRBD1 (5 bases). Trimming left V 7 bases short and J 2 bases short, with 18 bases between. Per germline, CDR1 SNHLY and CDR2 FYNNEI. The CDR3 covers 17 residues. CDR3 protein: CASNRWGSQPGANVLTF. Here the CDR3 DNA reads TGTGCCAGCAACCGATGGGGCAGCCAACCTGGGGCCAACGTCCTGACTTTC.

The chain uses TRBV29-1 and TRBJ2-7, with D maybe TRBD1 (5 bases). This CDR3 has 12 residues. With 3 bases removed from V and 6 bases from J, the gap between germline ends came to 12 bases. Germline V gives CDR1 SQVTM, CDR2 ANQGSEA. CDR3 sequence (DNA): TGCAGCGTTGAGGGGCGTCTTTCCGAGCAGTACTTC. Translating it yields CSVEGRLSEQYF.

The sample holds one count of this clone. This chain connects TRBV2 to TRBJ2-2; 8 nucleotides match TRBD2. Germline lookup yields CDR1 SNHLY and CDR2 FYNNEI. The length of the CDR3 is 16 residues. Trimming at V came to 8 bases and at J to 5 bases, leaving 13 bases not matched to a gene. The CDR3 nucleotides read TGTGCCAGCCTCCCGGACGCGGGAGGTGGTACCGGGGAGCTGTTTTTT. Translating gives CASLPDAGGGTGELFF.

The V gene is TRBV6-5, the J gene TRBJ1-6, with 7 positions matching TRBD1. Germline assignment: CDR1 MNHEY and CDR2 SVGAGI. This CDR3 contains 14 residues. The trim removed 4 bases at V and 10 bases at J, leaving 7 bases unmatched. This CDR3 reads CASSSMTGMSPLHF. The DNA of the CDR3 is TGTGCCAGCAGTTCCATGACAGGGATGTCACCCCTCCACTTT.

CDR3 in DNA: TGTGCCACCAGTGATTTGTTGCAGTCAGATACGCAGTATTTT. It translates to CATSDLLQSDTQYF. V usage is TRBV24-1 and J usage is TRBJ2-3, with no clear D. V was shortened by 0 bases and J by 4 bases, with 7 bases between the two germline ends. The CDR3 has 14 amino acids. Germline V gene lookup returns CDR1 KGHDR and CDR2 SFDVKD.

V is TRBV6-1 and J is TRBJ2-3; 7 positions agree with TRBD2. J lost 2 bases, V lost 3 bases, and 5 bases had no gene match. This CDR3 region has 15 residues. CDR1 MNHNS and CDR2 SASEGT come from the germline V gene. CDR3 amino acids: CASSEGREPTDTQYF. For the CDR3, the DNA is TGTGCCAGCAGTGAGGGGCGGGAGCCCACAGATACGCAGTATTTT.